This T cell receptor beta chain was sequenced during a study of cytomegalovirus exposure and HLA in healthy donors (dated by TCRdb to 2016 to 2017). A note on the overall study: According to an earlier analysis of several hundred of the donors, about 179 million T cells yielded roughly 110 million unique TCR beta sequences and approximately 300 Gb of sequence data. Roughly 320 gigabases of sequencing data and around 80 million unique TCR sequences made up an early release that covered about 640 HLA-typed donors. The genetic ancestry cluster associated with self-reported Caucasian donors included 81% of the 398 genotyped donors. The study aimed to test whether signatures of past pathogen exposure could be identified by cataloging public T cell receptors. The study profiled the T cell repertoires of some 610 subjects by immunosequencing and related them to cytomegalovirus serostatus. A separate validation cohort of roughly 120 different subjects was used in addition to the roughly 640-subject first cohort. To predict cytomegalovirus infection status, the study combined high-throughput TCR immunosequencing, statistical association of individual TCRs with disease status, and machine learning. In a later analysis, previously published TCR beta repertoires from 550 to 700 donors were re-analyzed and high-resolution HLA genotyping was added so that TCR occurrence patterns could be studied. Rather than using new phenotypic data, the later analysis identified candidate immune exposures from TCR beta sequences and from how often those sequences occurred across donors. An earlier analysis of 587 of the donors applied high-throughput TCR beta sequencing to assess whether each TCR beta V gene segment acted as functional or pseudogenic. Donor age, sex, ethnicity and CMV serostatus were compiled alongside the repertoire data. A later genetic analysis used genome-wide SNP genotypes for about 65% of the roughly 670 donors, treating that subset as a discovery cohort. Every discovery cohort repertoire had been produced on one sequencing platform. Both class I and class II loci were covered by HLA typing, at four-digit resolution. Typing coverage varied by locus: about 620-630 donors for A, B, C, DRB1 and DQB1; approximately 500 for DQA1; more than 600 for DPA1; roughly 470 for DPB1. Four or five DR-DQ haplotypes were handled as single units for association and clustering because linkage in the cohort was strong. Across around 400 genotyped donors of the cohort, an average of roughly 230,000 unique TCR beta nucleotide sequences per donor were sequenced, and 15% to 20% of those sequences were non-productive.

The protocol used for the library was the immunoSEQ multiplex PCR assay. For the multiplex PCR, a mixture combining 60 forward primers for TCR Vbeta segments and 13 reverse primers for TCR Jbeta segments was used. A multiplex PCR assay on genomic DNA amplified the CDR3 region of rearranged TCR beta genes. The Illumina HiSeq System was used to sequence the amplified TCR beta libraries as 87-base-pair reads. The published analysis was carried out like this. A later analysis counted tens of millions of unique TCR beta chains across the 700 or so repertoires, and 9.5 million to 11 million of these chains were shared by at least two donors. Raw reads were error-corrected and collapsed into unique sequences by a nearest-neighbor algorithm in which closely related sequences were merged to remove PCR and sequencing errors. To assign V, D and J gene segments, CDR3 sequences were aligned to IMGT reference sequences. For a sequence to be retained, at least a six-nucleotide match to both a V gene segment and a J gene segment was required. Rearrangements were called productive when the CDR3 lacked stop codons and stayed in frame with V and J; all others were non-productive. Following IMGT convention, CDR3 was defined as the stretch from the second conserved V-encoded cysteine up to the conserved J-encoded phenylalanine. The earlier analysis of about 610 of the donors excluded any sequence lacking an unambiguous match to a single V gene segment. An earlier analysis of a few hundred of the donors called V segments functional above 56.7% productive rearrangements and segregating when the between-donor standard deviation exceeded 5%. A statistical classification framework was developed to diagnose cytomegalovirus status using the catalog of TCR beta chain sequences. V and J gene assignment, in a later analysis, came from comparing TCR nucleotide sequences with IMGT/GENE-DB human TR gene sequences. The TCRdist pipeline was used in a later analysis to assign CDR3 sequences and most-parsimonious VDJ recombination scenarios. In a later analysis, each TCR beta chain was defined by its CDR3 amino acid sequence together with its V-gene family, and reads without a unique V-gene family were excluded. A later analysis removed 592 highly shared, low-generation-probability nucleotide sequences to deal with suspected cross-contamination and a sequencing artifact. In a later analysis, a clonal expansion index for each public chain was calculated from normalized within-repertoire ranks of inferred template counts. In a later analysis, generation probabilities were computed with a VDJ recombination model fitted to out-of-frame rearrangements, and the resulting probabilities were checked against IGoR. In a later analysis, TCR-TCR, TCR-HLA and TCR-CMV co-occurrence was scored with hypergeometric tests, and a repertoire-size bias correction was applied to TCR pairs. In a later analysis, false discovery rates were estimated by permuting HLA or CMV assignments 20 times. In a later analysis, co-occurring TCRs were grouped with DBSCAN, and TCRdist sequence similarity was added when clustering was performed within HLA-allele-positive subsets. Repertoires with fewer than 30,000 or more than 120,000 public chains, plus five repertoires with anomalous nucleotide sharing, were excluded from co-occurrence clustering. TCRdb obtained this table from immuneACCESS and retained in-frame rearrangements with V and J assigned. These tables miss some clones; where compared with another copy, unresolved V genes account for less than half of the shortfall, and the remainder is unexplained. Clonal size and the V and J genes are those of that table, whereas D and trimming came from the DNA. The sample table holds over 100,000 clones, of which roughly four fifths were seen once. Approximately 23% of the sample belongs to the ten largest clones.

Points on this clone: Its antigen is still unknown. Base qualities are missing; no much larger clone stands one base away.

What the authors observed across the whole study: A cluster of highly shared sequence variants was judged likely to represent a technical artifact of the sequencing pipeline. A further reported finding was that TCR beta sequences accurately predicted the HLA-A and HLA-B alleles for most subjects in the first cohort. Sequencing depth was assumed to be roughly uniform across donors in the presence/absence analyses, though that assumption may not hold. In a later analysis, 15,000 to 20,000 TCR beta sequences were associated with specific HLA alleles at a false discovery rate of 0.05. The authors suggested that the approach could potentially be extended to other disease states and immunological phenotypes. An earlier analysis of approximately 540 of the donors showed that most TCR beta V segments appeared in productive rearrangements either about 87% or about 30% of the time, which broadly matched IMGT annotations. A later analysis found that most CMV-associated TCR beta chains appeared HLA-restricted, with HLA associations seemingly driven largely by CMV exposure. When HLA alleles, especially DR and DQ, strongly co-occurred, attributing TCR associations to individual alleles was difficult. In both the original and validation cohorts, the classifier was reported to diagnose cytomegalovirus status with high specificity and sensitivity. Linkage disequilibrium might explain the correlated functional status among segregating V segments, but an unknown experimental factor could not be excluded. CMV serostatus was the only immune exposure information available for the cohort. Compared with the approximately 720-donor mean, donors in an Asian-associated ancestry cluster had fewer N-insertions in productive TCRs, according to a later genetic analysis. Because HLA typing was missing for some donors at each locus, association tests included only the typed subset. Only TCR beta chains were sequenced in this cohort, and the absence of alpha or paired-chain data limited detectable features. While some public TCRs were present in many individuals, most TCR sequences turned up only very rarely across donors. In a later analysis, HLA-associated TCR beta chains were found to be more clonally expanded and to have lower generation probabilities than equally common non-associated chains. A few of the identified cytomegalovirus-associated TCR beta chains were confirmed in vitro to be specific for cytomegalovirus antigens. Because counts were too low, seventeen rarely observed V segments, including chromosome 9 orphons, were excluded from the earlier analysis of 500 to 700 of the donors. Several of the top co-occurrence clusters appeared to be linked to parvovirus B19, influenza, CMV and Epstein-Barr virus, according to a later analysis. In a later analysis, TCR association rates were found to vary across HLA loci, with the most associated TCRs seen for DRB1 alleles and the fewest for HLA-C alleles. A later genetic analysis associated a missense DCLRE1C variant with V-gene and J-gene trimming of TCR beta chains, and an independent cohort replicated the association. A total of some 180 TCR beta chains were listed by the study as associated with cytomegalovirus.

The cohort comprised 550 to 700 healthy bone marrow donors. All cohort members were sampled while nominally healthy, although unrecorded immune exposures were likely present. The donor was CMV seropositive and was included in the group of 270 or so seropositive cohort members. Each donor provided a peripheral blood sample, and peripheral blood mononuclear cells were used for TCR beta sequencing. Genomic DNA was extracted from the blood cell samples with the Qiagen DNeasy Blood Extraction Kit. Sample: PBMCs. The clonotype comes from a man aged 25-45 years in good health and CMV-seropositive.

The DNA sequence follows: TGCAGCGTTGAAGGTGTCGGCGGGGGGGCGCCGTACCAAGAGACCCAGTACTTC. This is translated as CSVEGVGGGAPYQETQYF. Here the chain combines TRBV29-1 and TRBJ2-5; 9 bases in between match TRBD2. According to the germline V gene, CDR1 reads SQVTM and CDR2 reads ANQGSEA. Here V drops 1 base and J drops 0 bases, and the junction holds 12 bases not matched to any gene. The CDR3 measures 18 amino acids from cysteine to phenylalanine. The only DNA kept is the CDR3, 54 bases in frame from the first base.